These 22 T cell receptor beta chains originate from one sample sequenced in a study of blood T cell repertoires in COVID-19 (dated by TCRdb to 2018 to 2020). Library generation was performed with the immunoSEQ multiplex PCR assay. TCRdb stores this immuneACCESS table with in-frame sequences only. Part of the clones is absent; in the studies checked, under half of the shortfall reflects unresolved V genes, and no reason is known for the rest. The sample table contains roughly 150,000 clones; only one count was recorded for 79% of them. 7.5% to 8.5% of the sample is held by the ten biggest clonotypes. The material sequenced was peripheral blood. The receptors stem from a woman aged 55 to 70 with COVID-19, enrolled during active disease.

The V gene is TRBV27, the J gene TRBJ2-7, with 8 bases lining up with TRBD1. Germline assignment: CDR1 MNHEY and CDR2 SMNVEV (reference sequence). The V gene end was trimmed by 4 bases and the J gene end by 1 base; junction bases not matched to a gene: 9. The CDR3 contains 16 residues. The CDR3 DNA reads TGTGCCAGCAGTTCCAACAGGGGGTCAGAGTCCTACGAGCAGTACTTC. Its protein is CASSSNRGSESYEQYF.

V gene TRBV6-5 combines with J gene TRBJ2-3; the match to TRBD2 covers 9 bases. Germline V CDR1 and CDR2: MNHEY, SVGAGI. The CDR3 consists of 14 residues. The V and J ends lost 6 bases and 3 bases, in that order; junction bases with no gene match: 4. The CDR3 DNA sequence: TGTGCCAGCAGGCGGGAGGGTACTACAGATACGCAGTATTTT. It specifies CASRREGTTDTQYF.

The chain combines TRBV7-3 with TRBJ1-6; a weak D match, TRBD1 (6 bases). The V end lost 5 bases, the J end lost 7 bases, and 15 bases lay between the germline ends. This CDR3 is built from 15 residues. Germline-derived CDR1 and CDR2 are SGHTA and FQGTGA. CDR3: CASSTYRVENSPLHF. For the CDR3, the DNA is TGTGCCAGCAGCACATACAGGGTGGAAAATTCACCCCTCCACTTT.

V gene TRBV19 combines with J gene TRBJ2-5; weak D call: TRBD1 (6 bases). With 3 bases removed from V and 1 base from J, the gap between germline ends came to 15 bases. The length of the CDR3 is 16 residues. Germline CDR1 is LNHDA and CDR2 is SQIVND (reference sequence). Written as DNA, the CDR3 is TGTGCCAGTAGTATCGGCCGGGGACACAGCCAAGAGACCCAGTACTTC. This codes for CASSIGRGHSQETQYF.

This rearrangement joins TRBV19 to TRBJ1-6; D is unresolved. Trimming left V 7 bases short and J 9 bases short, with 13 bases between. The CDR3 loop spans 13 amino acids. Germline V gives CDR1 LNHDA, CDR2 SQIVND (reference sequence). CDR3 residues: CASTSGWSSPLHF. The CDR3 DNA reads as TGTGCCAGTACCTCTGGATGGAGTTCACCCCTCCACTTT.

The rearrangement links TRBV7-2 to TRBJ2-1; no definite D call. Germline-derived CDR1 and CDR2 are SGHTA and FQGNSA. With 5 bases removed from V and 4 bases from J, the gap between germline ends came to 18 bases. The CDR3 consists of 16 residues. The CDR3 sequence: CASSPPRGVSYNEQFF. DNA for the CDR3: TGTGCCAGCAGCCCCCCGCGCGGAGTTTCGTACAATGAGCAGTTCTTC.

The table lists this clone with a few counts. The chain employs TRBV10-2 and TRBJ2-1; 7 bases align to TRBD2. This CDR3 is 15 amino acids long. Trimming cost V 3 bases and J 5 bases; bases outside gene matches: 7. Per germline, CDR1 WSHSY and CDR2 SAAADI. This CDR3 reads CASSDPAAGDNEQFF. In nucleotides, the CDR3 is TGCGCCAGCAGTGATCCGGCCGCGGGGGACAATGAGCAGTTCTTC.

This sequence joins TRBV6-6 and TRBJ1-5; 7 bases agree with TRBD1. V trimming: 0 bases; J trimming: 4 bases; junction bases outside the gene matches: 3. Germline lookup yields CDR1 MNHNY and CDR2 SVGAGI (reference sequence). The CDR3 extends over 15 amino acids. The CDR3 reads CASSYSVTGNQPQHF. The CDR3 DNA sequence: TGTGCCAGCAGTTACTCGGTGACAGGGAATCAGCCCCAGCATTTT.

The chain has TRBV29-1 and TRBJ2-3; 12 bases fit TRBD2. CDR1 and CDR2 from the germline V gene are SQVTM and ANQGSEA. CDR3 length: 15 residues. The V and J ends lost 7 bases and 2 bases, in that order; junction bases with no gene match: 7. The CDR3 sequence is CSADGTSGLTDTQYF. The DNA for the CDR3 is TGCAGCGCCGACGGGACTAGCGGGCTCACAGATACGCAGTATTTT.

V gene TRBV5-1 combines with J gene TRBJ2-1, with 10 bases identical to TRBD2. Germline V lookup: CDR1 SGHRS, CDR2 YFSETQ. The J segment lost 2 bases and the V segment lost 4 bases, leaving 6 bases of the junction unmatched. This CDR3 contains 16 residues. The CDR3 coding sequence is TGCGCCAGCAGCCAAGGGACTAGCGCTGCCTACAATGAGCAGTTCTTC. This gives the protein CASSQGTSAAYNEQFF. Full variable domain (outside the CDR3, taken from reference TRBV5-1 and TRBJ2-1): KAGVTQTPRYLIKTRGQQVTLSCSPISGHRSVSWYQQTPGQGLQFLFEYFSETQRNKGNFPGRFSGRQFSNSRSEMNVSTLELGDSALYLCASSQGTSAAYNEQFFGPGTRLTVL.

The chain couples TRBV10-3 to TRBJ1-6, with no clear D. The V gene's germline CDR1 is ENHRY and CDR2 SYGVKD. The CDR3 contains 13 residues. The ends were cut back, 9 bases at V and 10 bases at J, with 16 bases in the middle. CDR3 in DNA: TGTGCCATTGGAGGAGGAAAGGAATCACCCCTCCACTTT. It translates to CAIGGGKESPLHF.

The chain combines TRBV29-1 with TRBJ2-3; 10 nucleotides align to TRBD1. Germline V gene sequence: CDR1 SQVTM, CDR2 ANQGSEA. The trim removed 6 bases at V and 7 bases at J, leaving 7 bases unmatched. The CDR3 loop spans 13 amino acids. CDR3 sequence (DNA): TGCAGCGTCGAGACAGGGGGCAGGAATACGCAGTATTTT. Its protein is CSVETGGRNTQYF.

V and J are TRBV9 and TRBJ2-6; maybe TRBD1 (5 bases). This CDR3 region has 16 residues. V was trimmed by 4 bases and J by 0 bases, leaving 11 bases between them. CDR1 and CDR2 from the germline V gene are SGDLS and YYNGEE. CDR3 bases: TGTGCCAGCAGCACCACCCAGGGCTCTGGGGCCAACGTCCTGACTTTC. This gives the protein CASSTTQGSGANVLTF.

This clone has more than one count but fewer than ten. This chain joins TRBV19 and TRBJ2-7, with 9 positions matching TRBD1. Losses at the gene ends were 4 bases for V and 3 bases for J; bases not matched to a gene: 7. CDR1 and CDR2 (germline): LNHDA, SQIVND (reference sequence). CDR3 length: 15 amino acids. The CDR3 sequence: CASSTSGTGIYEQYF. The DNA of the CDR3 is TGTGCCAGTAGTACCTCCGGGACAGGGATCTACGAGCAGTACTTC.

This rearrangement joins TRBV19 to TRBJ2-3; 11 nucleotides align to TRBD2. The J segment lost 4 bases and the V segment lost 5 bases, leaving 5 bases of the junction unmatched. The CDR3 is 15 amino acids. Germline lookup yields CDR1 LNHDA and CDR2 SQIVND (reference sequence). The CDR3 is CASSVAGGSADTQYF. CDR3 DNA: TGTGCCAGTAGTGTAGCGGGAGGGTCGGCAGATACGCAGTATTTT.

This chain connects TRBV19 to TRBJ2-1; the match to TRBD2 covers 8 bases. With V trimmed by 1 base and J by 3 bases, 5 bases remained unmatched. Looked up from germline, CDR1 is LNHDA and CDR2 is SQIVND (reference sequence). The CDR3 has 16 residues. CDR3 sequence: CASSIGRGTSYNEQFF. CDR3 in DNA: TGTGCCAGTAGTATAGGAAGGGGGACTAGCTACAATGAGCAGTTCTTC.

The chain carries TRBV7-9 and TRBJ2-2; 9 bases line up with TRBD1. Germline V CDR1 and CDR2: SEHNR, FQNEAQ (reference sequence). The V segment lost 4 bases and the J segment 2 bases; nucleotides outside the gene matches: 2. The CDR3 extends over 15 amino acids. The CDR3 reads CASSSDRGNTGELFF. DNA of the CDR3: TGTGCCAGCAGCTCGGACAGGGGCAACACCGGGGAGCTGTTTTTT.

The chain carries TRBV19 and TRBJ1-5; D unclear. V was trimmed by 4 bases and J by 4 bases, leaving 8 bases between them. There are 13 residues in the CDR3. The germline V gene encodes CDR1 LNHDA and CDR2 SQIVND (reference sequence). Written as DNA, the CDR3 is TGTGCCAGTAGTAGCCAGAAGAATCAGCCCCAGCATTTT. It encodes CASSSQKNQPQHF.

The chain employs TRBV13 and TRBJ2-7, with TRBD2 identical over 12 bases. J gave up 2 bases and V 4 bases, and 6 bases lay outside the gene matches. Germline V gives CDR1 PRHDT, CDR2 FYEKMQ (reference sequence). This CDR3 region has 16 residues. The CDR3 protein is CASSSRTSGDTYEQYV. Here the CDR3 DNA reads TGTGCCAGCAGCTCCCGGACTAGCGGGGATACCTACGAGCAGTACGTC.

The CDR3 bases are TGTGCCAGCAGCTTAGAAGGCGGGGTCTACAATGAGCAGTTCTTC. Translated: CASSLEGGVYNEQFF. The chain links TRBV11-2 to TRBJ2-1, with a tentative D call TRBD2 (6 bases). Germline-derived CDR1 and CDR2 are SGHAT and FQNNGV. Trimming took off 0 bases at V and 3 bases at J, with 9 bases between the two ends. The CDR3 sequence is 15 residues long.

For the CDR3, the DNA is TGCGCCAGCAGCTTGGCCGGCACTCCGGGAGAGCAGTACGTC. Its protein is CASSLAGTPGEQYV. This chain joins TRBV5-1 and TRBJ2-7; D may be TRBD2 (5 bases). The CDR3 runs to 14 residues. The germline V gene has CDR1 SGHRS and CDR2 YFSETQ. V was clipped by 0 bases and J by 7 bases, with 14 bases between them.

The rearrangement uses TRBV24-1 and TRBJ2-1; 9 bases fit TRBD2. Losses at the gene ends were 9 bases for V and 7 bases for J; bases not matched to a gene: 9. The CDR3 is 14 amino acids. CDR1 and CDR2 from the germline V gene are KGHDR and SFDVKD. CDR3 sequence (DNA): TGTGCCACCGGGTTGTCTAGCGGGATGAATGAGCAGTTCTTC. It yields the protein CATGLSSGMNEQFF.